A selection of T cell receptor beta chains follows, all from one sample in a study of blood T cell repertoires in COVID-19. Assay used: immunoSEQ multiplex PCR; TCRdb lists only in-frame clones, some missing. The sample lists about 240,000 clones; about 80% were seen once. Material for sequencing was peripheral blood. Receptors were obtained from a woman of 80 years or more with acute or convalescent COVID-19. CDR3s include the opening cysteine and the closing phenylalanine or tryptophan. D genes are given only for firm matches. Size values are once, few and many counts, or a class for expanded clones, and some rows have none.

>TRBV10-3|TRBJ2-5|.|.
CAISLQGGETQYF
TGTGCCATCAGCTTACAGGGAGGGGAGACCCAGTACTTC
>TRBV30|TRBJ2-2|.|TRBD1
CAWSTPTGGGTGELFF
TGTGCCTGGAGTACCCCGACAGGGGGAGGCACCGGGGAGCTGTTTTTT
>TRBV7-9|TRBJ1-1|few|.
CASSLAQGYTEAFF
TGTGCCAGCAGCTTAGCCCAGGGTTACACTGAAGCTTTCTTT
>TRBV5-1|TRBJ2-5|.|TRBD1
CASSFRDRVGETQYF
TGCGCCAGCAGCTTCCGGGACAGGGTGGGGGAGACCCAGTACTTC
>TRBV11-3|TRBJ2-1|.|TRBD2
CASSLLGGGANEQFF
TGTGCCAGCAGCCTCCTCGGCGGGGGGGCTAATGAGCAGTTCTTC
>TRBV11-2|TRBJ2-1|.|TRBD2
CASSLRGAQGNEQFF
TGTGCCAGCAGCTTGCGGGGGGCCCAAGGGAATGAGCAGTTCTTC
>TRBV19|TRBJ2-3|.|.
CASSINRVSTDTQYF
TGTGCCAGTAGTATAAACAGGGTGAGCACAGATACGCAGTATTTT
>TRBV2|TRBJ1-1|.|.
CASSRTWWAFF
TGTGCCAGCAGCAGGACTTGGTGGGCTTTCTTT
>TRBV11-2|TRBJ2-1|.|TRBD1
CASSLDGTGYNEQFF
TGTGCCAGCAGCTTAGACGGGACAGGGTACAATGAGCAGTTCTTC
>TRBV7-9|TRBJ2-7|.|TRBD1
CASSPQIGTGSYEQYF
TGTGCCAGCAGCCCCCAAATAGGGACAGGGTCCTACGAGCAGTACTTC
>TRBV6-1|TRBJ1-5|.|.
CASSEATGHSNQPQHF
TGTGCCAGCAGTGAAGCCACAGGACATAGCAATCAGCCCCAGCATTTT
>TRBV5-1|TRBJ2-3|.|TRBD1
CASSAGTGALGTDTQYF
TGCGCCAGCAGCGCCGGGACAGGGGCCCTTGGCACAGATACGCAGTATTTT
>TRBV5-6|TRBJ1-6|once|TRBD1
CASSLALGQGVSYNSPLHF
TGTGCCAGCAGCTTGGCCCTGGGACAGGGGGTTTCCTATAATTCACCCCTCCACTTT
>TRBV28|TRBJ1-6|few|.
CASSSTPGFGYGDSPLHF
TGTGCCAGCAGTTCCACCCCGGGATTCGGATATGGAGACTCACCCCTCCACTTT
>TRBV29-1|TRBJ2-3|.|.
CSVEGLEEDTQYF
TGCAGCGTTGAAGGTCTGGAGGAAGATACGCAGTATTTT
>TRBV3-1/TRBV3-2|TRBJ2-4|.|TRBD2
CASSQGPLAGGILAKNIQYF
TGTGCCAGCAGCCAAGGTCCCCTAGCGGGGGGTATACTAGCCAAAAACATTCAGTACTTC
>TRBV2|TRBJ1-5|once|TRBD1
CASSVMGQGYQPQHF
TGTGCCAGCAGTGTGATGGGACAGGGGTATCAGCCCCAGCATTTT
>TRBV7-2|TRBJ1-2|.|TRBD1
CASSSQGTDYGYTF
TGTGCCAGCAGCTCCCAGGGGACAGACTATGGCTACACCTTC
>TRBV30|TRBJ1-1|.|.
CAWSVRNRPTEAFF
TGTGCCTGGAGTGTACGTAACAGACCCACTGAAGCTTTCTTT
>TRBV19|TRBJ1-5|.|TRBD1
CASSATGGNQPQHF
TGTGCCAGTAGTGCTACAGGGGGCAATCAGCCCCAGCATTTT
>TRBV10-3|TRBJ2-2|few|.
CAISFLEGTGELFF
TGTGCCATCAGTTTCCTAGAGGGCACCGGGGAGCTGTTTTTT
>TRBV12-3/TRBV12-4|TRBJ2-7|.|TRBD2
CASSFGTKDEQYF
TGTGCCAGCAGTTTTGGGACTAAGGATGAGCAGTACTTC
>TRBV6-5|TRBJ1-2|few|.
CASSYSRGFLNYGYTF
TGTGCCAGCAGTTACTCACGGGGGTTCCTTAACTATGGCTACACCTTC
>TRBV2|TRBJ1-3|.|.
CASTSFSGNTIYF
TGTGCCAGCACTAGCTTCTCTGGAAACACCATATATTTT
>TRBV10-2|TRBJ2-7|.|TRBD2
CASSKDGEGEGYSYEQYF
TGCGCCAGCAGCAAGGATGGGGAGGGAGAGGGATATTCCTACGAGCAGTACTTC
>TRBV6-5|TRBJ1-3|.|.
CASSRLSGNTIYF
TGTGCCAGCAGCAGGCTCTCTGGAAACACCATATATTTT
>TRBV6-5|TRBJ1-1|.|TRBD1
CASSPRTGLGGEAFF
TGTGCCAGCAGCCCCCGGACAGGTTTAGGCGGTGAAGCTTTCTTT
>TRBV20-1|TRBJ2-1|.|TRBD2
CSASPPGGIDEQFF
TGCAGTGCTAGTCCCCCGGGGGGGATCGATGAGCAGTTCTTC
>TRBV28|TRBJ1-4|.|TRBD1
CASSLRGQGSYEKLFF
TGTGCCAGCAGTTTACGGGGACAGGGGTCTTATGAAAAACTGTTTTTT
>TRBV7-9|TRBJ1-2|many|.
CASSLVGQTSGGYTF
TGTGCCAGCAGCTTAGTGGGACAAACATCGGGGGGCTACACCTTC
>TRBV10-3|TRBJ1-1|.|TRBD1
CAITPEDRSNTEAFF
TGTGCCATCACCCCAGAGGACAGGTCGAACACTGAAGCTTTCTTT
>TRBV5-1|TRBJ1-1|few|.
CASSFPDSLNTEAFF
TGCGCCAGCAGCTTCCCGGACAGTTTGAACACTGAAGCTTTCTTT